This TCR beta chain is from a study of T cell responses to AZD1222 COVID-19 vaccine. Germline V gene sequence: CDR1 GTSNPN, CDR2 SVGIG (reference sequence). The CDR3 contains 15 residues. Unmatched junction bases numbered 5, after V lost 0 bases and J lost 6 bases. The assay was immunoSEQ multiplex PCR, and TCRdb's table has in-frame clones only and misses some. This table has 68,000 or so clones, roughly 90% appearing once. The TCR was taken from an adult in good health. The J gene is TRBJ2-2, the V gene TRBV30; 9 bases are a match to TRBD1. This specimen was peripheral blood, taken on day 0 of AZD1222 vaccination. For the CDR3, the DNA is TGTGCCTGGAGTGTCCCGGGACAGGGATCCGGGGAGCTGTTTTTT. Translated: CAWSVPGQGSGELFF.